Here is one TCR beta chain with its context. CDR1 and CDR2 from the germline V gene are SGHRS and YFSETQ. The CDR3 totals 15 residues. V lost 1 base to trimming and J lost 6 bases; unmatched junction nucleotides: 6. Clones were read by immunoSEQ multiplex PCR, and TCRdb kept only the in-frame ones, dropping some. The table has some 64,000 clones, less than 98% seen once. The data were obtained in a study of technical replicates of blood from four donors. The receptor comes from a human donor in good health. J is TRBJ1-4 and V is TRBV5-1, with 7 bases fitting TRBD1. The sequenced sample was T cells isolated from PBMCs. The DNA for the CDR3 is TGCGCCAGCAGCTTGATCTCTACAGGGGATGAAAAACTGTTTTTT. It encodes CASSLISTGDEKLFF.